This record covers a single T cell receptor (beta chain). Antigen specificity is unknown. The sample originates from a study of untreated major depressive disorder. Germline V lookup: CDR1 SGHNT, CDR2 YYREEE (reference sequence). The CDR3 totals 13 residues. The V gene lost 2 bases and the J gene lost 12 bases, with 15 bases spanning the gap. Clones were sequenced by immunoSEQ multiplex PCR, and TCRdb holds only the in-frame ones, with some missing. The sample records around 13,000 clones, over 90% being singletons. Findings and caveats of the study: Depressed patients' CD4+ T cells carried increased TRBV05-01 (Vbeta 5.1) usage versus control CD4+ T cells.

The sample comprised CD4+ T cells from PBMCs. The rearrangement uses TRBV5-4 and TRBJ1-5; maybe TRBD1 (6 bases). This receptor was obtained from a man aged 30 to 45 with major depressive disorder. The CDR3 sequence is CASSLQGGGRQHF. The CDR3 region has the DNA TGTGCCAGCAGCTTACAGGGAGGAGGCCGCCAGCATTTT.